This TCR beta chain was sequenced in a study of T cell responses to AZD1222 COVID-19 vaccine. Study-level results: Reports say nearly half of spike-specific TCRs go after unmutated variant regions. White British people made up most donors, females outnumbered males, and clonal diversity was possibly underestimated. The breadth and depth of Spike-specific TCRs increased once two AZD1222 doses had been given. The study found vaccine-associated CD4 TCRs spanning spike, dominant at 160-218 and 743-854.

Method: immunoSEQ multiplex PCR; TCRdb's copy keeps in-frame clones and lacks some. The sample has approximately 160,000 clones, roughly nine tenths seen once. Trimming shortened V by 0 bases and J by 1 base, and 9 bases separated the two germline ends. The CDR3 consists of 15 residues. Germline values: CDR1 KGHSY, CDR2 FQNENV. About this clone: Its antigen is still unknown.

The V and J genes are TRBV16 and TRBJ1-2; no clear D. The clonotype originates from an adult who received the AZD1222 COVID-19 vaccine. The specimen comprised peripheral blood, sampled 28 days after the second AZD1222 dose. CDR3 bases: TGTGCCAGCAGCCAATCGGCAGGTTTTAACTATGGCTACACCTTC. This encodes CASSQSAGFNYGYTF.